This T cell receptor beta chain was identified in a study of early T cells in non-severe SARS-CoV-2 infection. As for the study in general: Chains stayed unpaired after sequencing of bulk RNA from unsorted whole blood. Study-level points and caveats: Private and CD4 specificities were missed by VDJdb matching, which favored anti-spike CD8 responses.

The CDR3 consists of 14 residues. V was pared by 3 bases and J by 8 bases, with 11 bases of the junction left unmatched. Germline-derived CDR1 and CDR2 are DFQATT and SNEGSKA (reference sequence). Researchers tagged individual cDNA molecules with unique molecular identifiers. Using its own MiXCR run on the 5' RACE reads, TCRdb lists one record per CDR3 protein. The sample holds roughly 99,000 distinct CDR3 sequences, over 8.5% seen once. There are a few counts of this clonotype. Its antigen is undetermined. This clonotype was obtained from an adult who was a healthcare worker with PCR-confirmed SARS-CoV-2 infection or an uninfected control (not recorded which). Material for sequencing was whole blood. The rearrangement links TRBV20-1 to TRBJ2-3; 7 nucleotides align to TRBD2. The CDR3 loop is CSASGEAGRVTQYF. CDR3 nucleotides: TGCAGTGCTAGCGGGGAAGCGGGGAGGGTTACGCAGTATTTT.